This is a list of T cell receptor beta chains from one sample in a study of blood T cells in healthy people across ages. MiXCR, run by TCRdb on the 5' RACE reads, gives a single entry per CDR3 protein. Here the sample spans more than 1 million distinct CDR3 sequences, less than 50% being singletons. Sequenced sample: blood. The source is a woman aged 60-70 years in good health. CDR3s include the opening cysteine and the closing phenylalanine or tryptophan. The D gene is left open where the match is weak. Clone size is stated in some rows and not others, as once, few, many or a class when expanded.

>TRBJ2-3|-|TRBV20-1|TRBD2
TGCAGTGCTAGAGACCCCAGACTAGCGGGACTGACAGATACGCAGTATTTT
CSARDPRLAGLTDTQYF
>TRBJ1-4|-|TRBV20-1|-
TGCAGTGCCCCGCGGGCAGGTCTTAATGAAAAACTGTTTTTT
CSAPRAGLNEKLFF
>TRBJ1-2|-|TRBV20-1|TRBD1
TGCAGTGCTAGTGGGGACAGGATCTATGGCTACACCTTC
CSASGDRIYGYTF
>TRBJ2-1|-|TRBV27|TRBD2
TGTGCCAGTAGGCCCCTTACTAGCGGGAGATCGTATGAGCAGTTCTTC
CASRPLTSGRSYEQFF
>TRBJ2-2|-|TRBV7-9|TRBD1
TGTGCCAGCAGCTTGATAAAGGGGGCCTGGGCCGGGGAGCTGTTTTTT
CASSLIKGAWAGELFF
>TRBJ2-3|-|TRBV27|TRBD2
TGTGCCAGCAGTCCCCGGCTAGCGGGAGGCAGAGATACGCAGTATTTT
CASSPRLAGGRDTQYF
>TRBJ2-5|few|TRBV20-1|TRBD2
TGCAGTGCTAGAGCTAGCGGGAGGAAGAAAGAGACCCAGTACTTC
CSARASGRKKETQYF
>TRBJ2-1|-|TRBV7-2|TRBD2
TGTGCCAGCAGCTTAGGTGGCCCTAGCGGGGGGTCCTACAATGAGCAGTTCTTC
CASSLGGPSGGSYNEQFF
>TRBJ2-7|-|TRBV27|-
TGTGCCAGCAGACACCAAAAGGGCGGCGACGAGCAGTACTTC
CASRHQKGGDEQYF
>TRBJ2-7|few|TRBV27|-
TGTGCCAGCACCCCTGGTAAGGGGTCCTACGAGCAGTACTTC
CASTPGKGSYEQYF
>TRBJ2-4|few|TRBV27|-
TGTGCCAGCAGTTTAGGCAGGGGTGCCAAAAACATTCAGTACTTC
CASSLGRGAKNIQYF
>TRBJ1-6|-|TRBV7-2|-
TGTGCCAGCAGCTTCTTCCCAAACGATAATTCACCCCTCCACTTT
CASSFFPNDNSPLHF
>TRBJ2-7|few|TRBV7-9|-
TGTGCCAGCAGCCTTCACAGGGAAGGTGTCCACGAGCAGTACTTC
CASSLHREGVHEQYF
>TRBJ2-5|-|TRBV28|TRBD2
TGTGCCAGCAAGACTAGCGGGAGGGCCGGGGCCCAAGAGACCCAGTACTTC
CASKTSGRAGAQETQYF
>TRBJ2-3|few|TRBV7-2|-
TGTGCCAGCAGCACCCCGACGGGACCCCGCACAGATACGCAGTATTTT
CASSTPTGPRTDTQYF
>TRBJ2-7|-|TRBV12-3/TRBV12-4|-
TGTGCCAGCACCAATGGAGCTAGGGACTACGAGCAGTACTTC
CASTNGARDYEQYF
>TRBJ2-1|-|TRBV20-1|TRBD2
TGCAGTGCTCCAAGCGGGAGGTTATATTACAATGAGCAGTTCTTC
CSAPSGRLYYNEQFF
>TRBJ2-1|-|TRBV20-1|-
TGCAGTGCTAGAGATCCGGCCCTGGGGGAGCAGTTCTTC
CSARDPALGEQFF
>TRBJ1-2|few|TRBV6-6|-
TGTGCCAGCAGTTACGGGGCGAAAACTAACTATGGCTACACCTTC
CASSYGAKTNYGYTF
>TRBJ1-4|-|TRBV12-5|-
TGTGCTAGTGGTTTGGGGCGGTCAAGTAATGAAAAACTGTTTTTT
CASGLGRSSNEKLFF
>TRBJ2-7|-|TRBV2|-
TGTGCCAGCAGTGGTCGACCCAGAGGGGGAGTTCACGACGAGCAGTACTTC
CASSGRPRGGVHDEQYF
>TRBJ2-7|many|TRBV20-1|TRBD1
TGCAGTGCCCCGTCCGACAGGGCGTACGAGCAGTACTTC
CSAPSDRAYEQYF
>TRBJ2-1|-|TRBV12-3/TRBV12-4|-
TGTGCCAGCAGCTCACCCACGATGTCCTTATCCTCCTACAATGAGCCGTACTTC
CASSSPTMSLSSYNEPYF
>TRBJ2-7|few|TRBV2|TRBD2
TGTGCCAGCAGAGCCGGGACTAGCGGGGCATACGAGCAGTACTTC
CASRAGTSGAYEQYF
>TRBJ2-7|-|TRBV29-1|TRBD2
TGCAGCGTTGCCCGTATAGCGGGATCCTACGAGCAGTACTTC
CSVARIAGSYEQYF